These T cell receptor beta chains were read from a single sample in a study of early T cells in non-severe SARS-CoV-2 infection. TCRdb analysed the 5' RACE reads with MiXCR anew, one entry per CDR3 protein. This table holds almost 30,000 distinct CDR3 sequences, 5.5% to 6.5% found once. The sequenced sample consisted of whole blood. Every receptor here comes from an adult who was a healthcare worker with PCR-confirmed SARS-CoV-2 infection or an uninfected control (not recorded which). CDR3s include the opening cysteine and the closing phenylalanine or tryptophan. D genes are given only for firm matches. Clone size is shown for a subset of rows, as once, few, many or a class of expanded clone.

TRBV30	TRBD2	TRBJ2-3	few	CASKRGITDTQYF	TGTGCCTCAAAGCGGGGGATCACAGATACGCAGTATTTT
TRBV3-1	NA	TRBJ2-3	few	CASSQFLADTQYF	TGTGCCAGCAGCCAATTCCTAGCAGATACGCAGTATTTT
TRBV7-6	TRBD1	TRBJ2-3	NA	CASSVGTGRTDTQYF	TGTGCCAGCAGCGTCGGGACAGGGCGCACAGATACGCAGTATTTT
TRBV7-2	TRBD1	TRBJ2-1	many	CASSFRTGGDNEQFF	TGTGCCAGCAGCTTTCGGACAGGGGGAGACAATGAGCAGTTCTTC
TRBV6-5	NA	TRBJ1-2	many	CASSTLSVYGYTF	TGTGCCAGCAGTACCCTCTCCGTTTATGGCTACACCTTC
TRBV7-6	NA	TRBJ2-7	many	CASSGNYEQYF	TGTGCCAGCAGCGGAAACTACGAGCAGTACTTC
TRBV4-1	NA	TRBJ1-6	many	CASSHRDTNNSPLHF	TGCGCCAGCAGCCACCGGGACACAAATAATTCACCCCTCCACTTT
TRBV12-5	NA	TRBJ1-6	NA	CASGEGRLLLPLHF	TGTGCTAGTGGGGAGGGGCGATTATTACTACCCCTCCACTTT
TRBV20-1	TRBD1	TRBJ1-5	many	CSAAQGGSNQPQHF	TGCAGTGCTGCACAGGGGGGGAGCAATCAGCCCCAGCATTTT
TRBV9	NA	TRBJ1-1	many	CASSVDDEEAFF	TGTGCCAGCAGCGTAGACGATGAGGAAGCTTTCTTT
TRBV5-4	NA	TRBJ2-5	many	CASSFVNQETQYF	TGTGCCAGCAGCTTTGTAAACCAAGAGACCCAGTACTTC
TRBV4-3	NA	TRBJ2-7	many	CASSQGTYTYEQYF	TGCGCCAGCAGCCAAGGGACGTATACCTACGAGCAGTACTTC
TRBV4-3	TRBD1	TRBJ1-3	many	CASSPGTEYSGNTIYF	TGCGCCAGCAGCCCTGGGACAGAATACTCTGGAAACACCATATATTTT
TRBV29-1	NA	TRBJ2-5	few	CSVEVGGIGETQYF	TGCAGCGTTGAAGTGGGTGGAATCGGGGAGACCCAGTACTTC
TRBV18	TRBD2	TRBJ2-2	few	CASSTVLAGPNTGELFF	TGTGCCAGCTCGACCGTATTAGCGGGGCCGAACACCGGGGAGCTGTTTTTT
TRBV6-2/TRBV6-3	TRBD1	TRBJ1-1	few	CASSFRQGSPEAFF	TGTGCCAGCAGCTTCCGACAGGGCTCCCCTGAAGCTTTCTTT
TRBV15	NA	TRBJ1-5	few	CATSRVSSNQPQHF	TGTGCCACCAGCCGGGTTAGTAGCAATCAGCCCCAGCATTTT
TRBV29-1	NA	TRBJ2-1	once	CSVADLFQWSQFF	TGCAGCGTTGCGGACTTGTTCCAGTGGAGCCAGTTCTTC
TRBV6-2/TRBV6-3	NA	TRBJ1-2	many	CASSYGGRGYTF	TGTGCCAGCAGTTATGGGGGCCGTGGCTACACCTTC
TRBV7-2	NA	TRBJ2-1	many	CASSLAASHEQFF	TGTGCCAGCAGCTTAGCTGCCTCTCATGAGCAGTTCTTC
TRBV5-1	NA	TRBJ1-1	few	CASSLGTALNTEAFF	TGCGCCAGCAGCTTGGGGACAGCGTTGAACACTGAAGCTTTCTTT
TRBV27	TRBD1	TRBJ2-7	few	CASSRPGQGEYEQYF	TGTGCCAGCAGTCGCCCCGGACAGGGGGAATACGAGCAGTACTTC
TRBV28	TRBD1	TRBJ2-7	many	CASGPGDSLYEQYF	TGTGCCAGCGGCCCCGGGGACAGCCTCTACGAGCAGTACTTC
TRBV7-8	NA	TRBJ1-2	many	CASRTSLGTTSNYGYTF	TGTGCCAGCAGGACCTCCCTTGGGACGACTTCCAACTATGGCTACACCTTC
TRBV18	NA	TRBJ1-1	NA	CASSPPGKVGPNTEAFF	TGTGCCAGCTCACCACCGGGGAAGGTAGGGCCGAACACTGAAGCTTTCTTT
TRBV12-3/TRBV12-4	NA	TRBJ2-1	many	CATKGGGDNEQFF	TGTGCCACCAAGGGAGGAGGGGACAATGAGCAGTTCTTC
TRBV12-3/TRBV12-4	TRBD2	TRBJ2-2	many	CASSAGLAGVYANTGELFF	TGTGCCAGCAGCGCGGGACTAGCGGGGGTCTACGCGAACACCGGGGAGCTGTTTTTT
TRBV29-1	TRBD2	TRBJ2-5	many	CSVEGLQETQYF	TGCAGCGTGGAGGGACTACAAGAGACCCAGTACTTC
TRBV7-9	NA	TRBJ2-5	few	CASSRGEETQYF	TGTGCCAGCAGCAGAGGGGAAGAGACCCAGTACTTC
TRBV5-1	TRBD2	TRBJ2-1	NA	CAGSFWVAGDPENEQFF	TGCGCCGGCAGCTTCTGGGTAGCGGGGGACCCAGAGAATGAGCAGTTCTTC
TRBV5-8	NA	TRBJ2-1	NA	CASSFGGVPNEQFF	TGTGCCAGCAGCTTTGGGGGAGTTCCAAATGAGCAGTTCTTC
TRBV24-1	TRBD1	TRBJ2-2	many	CATRAGTERNTGELFF	TGTGCCACCAGGGCCGGGACAGAAAGGAACACCGGGGAGCTGTTTTTT